The T cell receptor (beta chain) described here comes from a study of T cell clonality in common variable immunodeficiency. CDR3 length: 14 amino acids. The germline V gene has CDR1 SEHNR and CDR2 FQNEAQ (reference sequence). Study-wide results and caveats: In common variable immunodeficiency, TCR beta chains reportedly carried fewer deletions and N-nucleotide insertions. CVID subjects had higher TCRbeta clonality than healthy controls, most marked in about a third.

Profiling relied on immunoSEQ multiplex PCR, and the TCRdb table lists in-frame clones only, not all of them. The sample presents about 40,000 clones, none singletons. This clone appeared a few times. Its antigen is not known. The sequenced fragment ends 3 residues before the CDR3 boundary, so the rest is inferred from the germline J gene. Sequenced material: peripheral blood mononuclear cells. The chain carries TRBV7-9 and TRBJ2-2; D might be TRBD1 (6 bases). This TCR was sampled from a person aged 18-70 years in good health. The part of the CDR3 DNA that was read is TGTGCCAGCAGGGCAGGGGCGTTGGGTGAAAAG. Its protein product is CASRAGALGEK. The entire CDR3 sequence reads CASRAGALGEKLFF.